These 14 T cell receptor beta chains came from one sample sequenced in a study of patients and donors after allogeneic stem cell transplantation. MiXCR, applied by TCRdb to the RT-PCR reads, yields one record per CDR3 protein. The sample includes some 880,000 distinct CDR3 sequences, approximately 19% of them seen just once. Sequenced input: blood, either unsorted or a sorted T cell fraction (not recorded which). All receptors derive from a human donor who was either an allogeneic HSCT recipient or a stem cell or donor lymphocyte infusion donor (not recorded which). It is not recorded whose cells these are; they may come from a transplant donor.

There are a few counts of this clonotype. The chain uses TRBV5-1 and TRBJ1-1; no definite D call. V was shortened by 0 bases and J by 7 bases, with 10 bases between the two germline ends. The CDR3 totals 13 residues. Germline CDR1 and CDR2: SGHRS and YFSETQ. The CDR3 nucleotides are TGCGCCAGCAGCTTGGAATTGGAGAATGAAGCTTTCTTT. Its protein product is CASSLELENEAFF.

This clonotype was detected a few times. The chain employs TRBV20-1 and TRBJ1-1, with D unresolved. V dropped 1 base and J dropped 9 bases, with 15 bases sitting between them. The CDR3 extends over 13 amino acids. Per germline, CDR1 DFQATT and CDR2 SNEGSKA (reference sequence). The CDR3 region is CSARVGRIRQAFF. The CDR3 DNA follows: TGCAGTGCTAGAGTGGGGAGGATACGGCAAGCTTTCTTT.

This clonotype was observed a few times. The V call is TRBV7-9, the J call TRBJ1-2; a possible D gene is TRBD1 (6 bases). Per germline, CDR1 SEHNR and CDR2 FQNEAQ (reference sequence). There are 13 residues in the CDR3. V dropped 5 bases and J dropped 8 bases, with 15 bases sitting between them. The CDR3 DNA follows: TGTGCCAGCAGCGCAACAGGGTGGGACGGCTACACCTTC. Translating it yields CASSATGWDGYTF. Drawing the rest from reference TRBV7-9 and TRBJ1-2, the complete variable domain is DTGVSQNPRHKITKRGQNVTFRCDPISEHNRLYWYRQTLGQGPEFLTYFQNEAQLEKSRLLSDRFSAERPKGSFSTLEIQRTEQGDSAMYLCASSATGWDGYTFGSGTRLTVV.

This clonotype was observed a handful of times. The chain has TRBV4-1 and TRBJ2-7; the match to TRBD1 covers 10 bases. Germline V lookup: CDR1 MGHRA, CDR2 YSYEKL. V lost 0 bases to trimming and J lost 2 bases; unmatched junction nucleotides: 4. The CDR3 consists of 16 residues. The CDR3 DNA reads TGCGCCAGCAGCCAAGATGACAGGGGGCATACCTACGAGCAGTACTTC. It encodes CASSQDDRGHTYEQYF.

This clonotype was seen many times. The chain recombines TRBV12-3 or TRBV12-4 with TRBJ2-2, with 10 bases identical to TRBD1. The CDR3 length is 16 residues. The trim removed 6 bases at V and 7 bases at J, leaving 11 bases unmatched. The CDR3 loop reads CASRRRDRGQGGELFF. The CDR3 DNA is TGTGCCAGCAGGCGTAGAGACAGGGGGCAGGGCGGGGAGCTGTTTTTT.

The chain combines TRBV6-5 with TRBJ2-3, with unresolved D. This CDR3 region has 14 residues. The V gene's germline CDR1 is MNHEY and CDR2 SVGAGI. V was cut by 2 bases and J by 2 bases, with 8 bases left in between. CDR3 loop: CASSYRAVTDTQYF. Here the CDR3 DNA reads TGTGCCAGCAGTTACCGCGCGGTCACAGATACGCAGTATTTT.

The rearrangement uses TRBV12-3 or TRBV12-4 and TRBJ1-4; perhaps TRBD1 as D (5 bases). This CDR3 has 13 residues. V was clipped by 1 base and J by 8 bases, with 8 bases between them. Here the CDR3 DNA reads TGTGCCAGCAGTTTAGATGGGGGAGAAAAACTGTTTTTT. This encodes CASSLDGGEKLFF.

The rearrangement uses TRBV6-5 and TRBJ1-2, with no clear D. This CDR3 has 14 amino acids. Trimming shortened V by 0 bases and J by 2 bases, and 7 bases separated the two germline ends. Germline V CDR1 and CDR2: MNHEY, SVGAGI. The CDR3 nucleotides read TGTGCCAGCAGTTACTCTAGTTGGAACTATGGCTACACCTTC. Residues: CASSYSSWNYGYTF.

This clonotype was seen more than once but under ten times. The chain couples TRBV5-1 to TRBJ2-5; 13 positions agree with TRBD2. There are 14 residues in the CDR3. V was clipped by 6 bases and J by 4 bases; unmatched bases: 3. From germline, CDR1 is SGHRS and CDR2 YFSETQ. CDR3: CASIRTSGGETQYF. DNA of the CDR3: TGCGCCAGCATCCGGACTAGCGGGGGAGAGACCCAGTACTTC. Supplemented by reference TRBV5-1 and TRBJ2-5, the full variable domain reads KAGVTQTPRYLIKTRGQQVTLSCSPISGHRSVSWYQQTPGQGLQFLFEYFSETQRNKGNFPGRFSGRQFSNSRSEMNVSTLELGDSALYLCASIRTSGGETQYFGPGTRLLVL.

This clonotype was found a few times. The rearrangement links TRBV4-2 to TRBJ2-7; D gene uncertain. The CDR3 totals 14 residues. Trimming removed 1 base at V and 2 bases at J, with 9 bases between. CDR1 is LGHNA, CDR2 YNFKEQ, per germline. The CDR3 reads CASSQGYKTYEQYF. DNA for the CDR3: TGTGCCAGCAGCCAAGGTTATAAGACCTACGAGCAGTACTTC.

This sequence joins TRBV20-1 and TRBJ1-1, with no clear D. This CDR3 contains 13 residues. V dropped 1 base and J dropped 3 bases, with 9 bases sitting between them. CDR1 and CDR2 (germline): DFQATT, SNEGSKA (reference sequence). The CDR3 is CSARASGYTEAFF. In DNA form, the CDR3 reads TGCAGTGCTAGAGCTTCGGGTTACACTGAAGCTTTCTTT.

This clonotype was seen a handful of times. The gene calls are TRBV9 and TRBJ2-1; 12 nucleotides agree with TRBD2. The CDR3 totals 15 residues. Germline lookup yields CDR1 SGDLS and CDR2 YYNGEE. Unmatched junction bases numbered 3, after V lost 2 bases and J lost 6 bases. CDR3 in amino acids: CASSVGLAGTNEQFF. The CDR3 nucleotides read TGTGCCAGCAGCGTCGGACTAGCGGGGACCAATGAGCAGTTCTTC.

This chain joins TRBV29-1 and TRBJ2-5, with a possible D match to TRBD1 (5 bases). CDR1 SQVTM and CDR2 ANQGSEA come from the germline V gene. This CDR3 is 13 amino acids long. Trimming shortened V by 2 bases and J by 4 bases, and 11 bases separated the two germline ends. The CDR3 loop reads CSVEKAGRETQYF. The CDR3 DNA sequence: TGCAGCGTTGAAAAGGCAGGGCGAGAGACCCAGTACTTC.

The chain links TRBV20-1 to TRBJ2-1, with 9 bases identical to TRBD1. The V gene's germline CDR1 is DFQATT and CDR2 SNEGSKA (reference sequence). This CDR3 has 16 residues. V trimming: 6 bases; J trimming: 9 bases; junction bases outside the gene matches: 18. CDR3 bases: TGCAGTGCCCCACCAGTCGACAGGGGGGTAAGGAGTGAGCAGTTCTTC. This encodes CSAPPVDRGVRSEQFF.